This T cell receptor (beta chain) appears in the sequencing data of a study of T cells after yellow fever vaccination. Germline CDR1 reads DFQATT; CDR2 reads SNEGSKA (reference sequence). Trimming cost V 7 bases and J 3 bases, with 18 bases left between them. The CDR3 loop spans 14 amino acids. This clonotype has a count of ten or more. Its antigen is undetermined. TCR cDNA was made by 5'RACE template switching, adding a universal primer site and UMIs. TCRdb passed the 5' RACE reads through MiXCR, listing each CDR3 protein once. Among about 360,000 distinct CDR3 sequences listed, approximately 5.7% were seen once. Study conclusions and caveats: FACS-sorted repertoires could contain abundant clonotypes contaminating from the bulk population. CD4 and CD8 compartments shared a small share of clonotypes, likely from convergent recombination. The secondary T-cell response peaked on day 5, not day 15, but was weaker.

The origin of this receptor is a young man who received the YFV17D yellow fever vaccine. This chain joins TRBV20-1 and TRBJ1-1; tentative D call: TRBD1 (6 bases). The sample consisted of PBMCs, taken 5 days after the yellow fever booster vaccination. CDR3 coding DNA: TGCAGTGTCAGGGCACAGGGCTCGTACACTGAAGCTTTCTTT. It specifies CSVRAQGSYTEAFF.